This T cell receptor (beta chain) was sequenced during a study of blood T cell repertoires in COVID-19. At the level of the study: COVID-19 samples collected from the United States, Italy and Spain covered acute and convalescent phases. The cDNA or gDNA used as material had been derived from T cells, B-cell-depleted T cells, or PBMCs.

Authors' data handling: Amplification of reference gene primers was used by the study to estimate nucleated cell counts. Here immunoSEQ multiplex PCR was the method, and the copy in TCRdb shows in-frame clones only, minus some. V, J and clone size reflect that table, while D and trimming were determined from the DNA. The data hold a few hundred thousand clones, with around nine tenths observed a single time. V dropped 0 bases and J dropped 3 bases, with 7 bases sitting between them. The CDR3 is 15 amino acids. Germline CDR1 SGHRS, CDR2 YFSETQ. Specimen: peripheral blood. The source is a woman in her late teens or twenties who had recovered from COVID-19. The chain joins TRBV5-1 to TRBJ1-6; D is uncertain. Here the CDR3 reads CASSLGQYYNSPLHF. DNA for the CDR3: TGCGCCAGCAGCTTGGGGCAGTACTATAATTCACCCCTCCACTTT. Variable domain in full (rest from reference TRBV5-1 and TRBJ1-6): KAGVTQTPRYLIKTRGQQVTLSCSPISGHRSVSWYQQTPGQGLQFLFEYFSETQRNKGNFPGRFSGRQFSNSRSEMNVSTLELGDSALYLCASSLGQYYNSPLHFGNGTRLTVT.